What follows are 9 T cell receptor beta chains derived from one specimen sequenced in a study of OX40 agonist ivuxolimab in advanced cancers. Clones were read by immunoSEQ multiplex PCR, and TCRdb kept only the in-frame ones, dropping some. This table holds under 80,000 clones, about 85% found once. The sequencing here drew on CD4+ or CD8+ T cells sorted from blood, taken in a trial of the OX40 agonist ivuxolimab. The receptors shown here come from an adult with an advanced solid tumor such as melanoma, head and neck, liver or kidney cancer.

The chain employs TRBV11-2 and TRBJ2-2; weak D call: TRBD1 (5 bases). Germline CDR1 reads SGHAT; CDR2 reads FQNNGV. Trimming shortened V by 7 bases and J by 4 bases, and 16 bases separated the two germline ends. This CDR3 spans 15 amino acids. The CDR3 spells CASKPSQGRTGELFF. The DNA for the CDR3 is TGTGCCAGCAAGCCCTCGCAGGGTCGCACCGGGGAGCTGTTTTTT.

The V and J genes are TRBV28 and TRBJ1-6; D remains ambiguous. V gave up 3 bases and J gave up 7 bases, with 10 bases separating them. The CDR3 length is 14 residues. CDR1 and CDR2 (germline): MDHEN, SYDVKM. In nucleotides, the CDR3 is TGTGCCAGCAGTTTGTTGCAGTTAAATTCACCCCTCCACTTT. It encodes CASSLLQLNSPLHF.

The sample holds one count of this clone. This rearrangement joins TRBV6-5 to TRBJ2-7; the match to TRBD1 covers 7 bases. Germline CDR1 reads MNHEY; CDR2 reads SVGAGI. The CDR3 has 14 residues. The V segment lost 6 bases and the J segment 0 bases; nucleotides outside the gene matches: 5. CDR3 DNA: TGTGCCAGCAGACAGGGGCTAAGCTCCTACGAGCAGTACTTC. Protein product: CASRQGLSSYEQYF.

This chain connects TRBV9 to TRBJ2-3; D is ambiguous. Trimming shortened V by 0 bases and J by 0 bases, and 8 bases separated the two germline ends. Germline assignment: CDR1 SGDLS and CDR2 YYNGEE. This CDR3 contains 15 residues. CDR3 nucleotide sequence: TGTGCCAGCAGCGTAGAACTGCGAAGCACAGATACGCAGTATTTT. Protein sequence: CASSVELRSTDTQYF.

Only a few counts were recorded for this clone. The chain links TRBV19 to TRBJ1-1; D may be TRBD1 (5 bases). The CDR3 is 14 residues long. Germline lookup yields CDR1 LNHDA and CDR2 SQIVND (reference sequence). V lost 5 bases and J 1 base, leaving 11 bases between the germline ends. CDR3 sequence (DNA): TGTGCCAGTAGTGGGACTGGGCCGAACACTGAAGCTTTCTTT. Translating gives CASSGTGPNTEAFF.

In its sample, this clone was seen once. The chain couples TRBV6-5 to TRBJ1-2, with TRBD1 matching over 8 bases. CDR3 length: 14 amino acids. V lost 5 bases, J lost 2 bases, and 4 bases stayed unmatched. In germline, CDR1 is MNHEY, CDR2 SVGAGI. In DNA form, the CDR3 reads TGTGCCAGCAGTCGGACAGGGACGAACTATGGCTACACCTTC. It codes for CASSRTGTNYGYTF.

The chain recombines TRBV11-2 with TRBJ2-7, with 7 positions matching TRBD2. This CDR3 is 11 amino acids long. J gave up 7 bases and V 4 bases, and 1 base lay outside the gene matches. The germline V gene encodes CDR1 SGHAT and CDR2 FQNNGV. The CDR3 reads CASSSGLEQYF. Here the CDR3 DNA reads TGTGCCAGCAGCTCGGGACTAGAGCAGTACTTC. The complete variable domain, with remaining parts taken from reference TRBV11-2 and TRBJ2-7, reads EAGVAQSPRYKIIEKRQSVAFWCNPISGHATLYWYQQILGQGPKLLIQFQNNGVVDDSQLPKDRFSAERLKGVDSTLKIQPAKLEDSAVYLCASSSGLEQYFGPGTRLTVT.

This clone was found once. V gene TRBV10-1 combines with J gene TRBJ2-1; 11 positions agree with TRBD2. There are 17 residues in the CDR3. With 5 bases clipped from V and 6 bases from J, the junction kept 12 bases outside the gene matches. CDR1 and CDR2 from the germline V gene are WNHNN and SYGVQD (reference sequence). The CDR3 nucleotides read TGCGCCAGCAGTTATGAGTGGCTAGCGGGGGGCGGCAATGAGCAGTTCTTC. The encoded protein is CASSYEWLAGGGNEQFF.

CDR3 region: CASSERAGDTEAFF. CDR3 in DNA: TGTGCCAGCAGTGAGCGAGCGGGGGACACTGAAGCTTTCTTT. The chain links TRBV6-1 to TRBJ1-1, with D maybe TRBD1 (5 bases). Trimming left V 3 bases short and J 3 bases short, with 11 bases between. The CDR3 covers 14 residues. Germline V gives CDR1 MNHNS, CDR2 SASEGT.